The 20 T cell receptor beta chains below all came from one sample that was sequenced in a study of T-cell reconstitution after alpha-beta-depleted transplantation in children. Library preparation (for TCRbeta) was performed with unique molecular identifiers. TCRdb re-called the PCR reads through MiXCR, storing one row per CDR3 protein. The sample holds approximately 270,000 distinct CDR3 sequences, around 9.6% seen once. Source: PBMCs from the stem cell graft donor, taken from the stem cell graft. These receptors were taken from a human donor who donated a stem cell graft to a child with SCID.

This sequence joins TRBV5-1 and TRBJ1-1; perhaps TRBD1 as D (5 bases). Germline-derived CDR1 and CDR2 are SGHRS and YFSETQ. CDR3 length: 16 amino acids. Trimming pared 0 bases from V and 1 base from J, leaving 13 bases between. DNA of the CDR3: TGCGCCAGCAGCTTGGAATGGGGGAGGGCGAACACTGAAGCTTTCTTT. Amino acid sequence: CASSLEWGRANTEAFF.

The chain is built from TRBV7-2 and TRBJ1-2; TRBD1 aligns across 7 bases. The length of the CDR3 is 16 residues. Germline CDR1 is SGHTA and CDR2 is FQGNSA. V lost 2 bases to trimming and J lost 4 bases; unmatched junction nucleotides: 10. The CDR3 is CASSLISKGASYGYTF. CDR3 nucleotide sequence: TGTGCCAGCAGCTTAATCAGTAAGGGGGCTAGCTATGGCTACACCTTC. The full variable domain, its missing parts supplied by reference TRBV7-2 and TRBJ1-2, is GAGVSQSPSNKVTEKGKDVELRCDPISGHTALYWYRQSLGQGLEFLIYFQGNSAPDKSGLPSDRFSAERTGGSVSTLTIQRTQQEDSAVYLCASSLISKGASYGYTFGSGTRLTVV.

The V and J genes are TRBV15 and TRBJ2-5; 9 positions agree with TRBD1. CDR1 is LNHNV and CDR2 is YYDKDF in the germline V gene (reference sequence). The CDR3 runs 15 residues. Trimming at V came to 3 bases and at J to 4 bases, leaving 6 bases not matched to a gene. The DNA of the CDR3 is TGTGCCACCAGCAGTAAACAGGGGGCAAGAGAGACCCAGTACTTC. It translates to CATSSKQGARETQYF.

This clonotype turned up a few times. CDR3 residues: CATSREGQGNEQFF. The CDR3 DNA reads TGTGCCACCAGCAGAGAAGGACAGGGCAATGAGCAGTTCTTC. The chain employs TRBV15 and TRBJ2-1; 8 nucleotides line up with TRBD1. Unmatched junction bases numbered 1, after V lost 0 bases and J lost 6 bases. Germline CDR1 and CDR2: LNHNV and YYDKDF (reference sequence). This CDR3 region has 14 residues.

This clonotype turned up a few times. This chain connects TRBV12-3 or TRBV12-4 to TRBJ1-2; D not certain. The CDR3 loop spans 14 amino acids. With 1 base removed from V and 4 bases from J, the gap between germline ends came to 10 bases. CDR3 sequence reads: CASSLVGQIYGYTF. The CDR3 DNA reads TGTGCCAGCAGTTTAGTCGGCCAGATCTATGGCTACACCTTC.

This clonotype was detected many times. The rearrangement links TRBV27 to TRBJ2-1; 11 nucleotides align to TRBD2. This CDR3 has 15 residues. In germline, CDR1 is MNHEY, CDR2 SMNVEV (reference sequence). V lost 2 bases, J lost 8 bases, and 5 bases stayed unmatched. The CDR3 DNA reads TGTGCCAGCAGTTTAGAAAGACTAGCGGGGTATGAGCAGTTCTTC. It yields the protein CASSLERLAGYEQFF.

This clonotype was counted only a few times. V gene TRBV6-5 combines with J gene TRBJ2-5; 8 bases match TRBD1. Trimming took 2 bases from V and 2 from J; bases not matched to a gene: 4. In germline, CDR1 is MNHEY, CDR2 SVGAGI. The CDR3 runs to 15 residues. The CDR3 reads CASSYRDRMQETQYF. CDR3 in DNA: TGTGCCAGCAGTTACCGGGACAGGATGCAAGAGACCCAGTACTTC.

This sequence joins TRBV7-9 and TRBJ1-2; D is undetermined. V lost 4 bases, J lost 4 bases, and 13 bases lay in between. The CDR3 extends over 14 amino acids. The germline CDR1 and CDR2 sequences are SEHNR and FQNEAQ (reference sequence). The CDR3 protein is CASSSGEQLYGYTF. Here the CDR3 DNA reads TGTGCCAGCAGCTCCGGGGAACAGCTCTATGGCTACACCTTC. The full variable domain, completed using reference TRBV7-9 and TRBJ1-2, is DTGVSQNPRHKITKRGQNVTFRCDPISEHNRLYWYRQTLGQGPEFLTYFQNEAQLEKSRLLSDRFSAERPKGSFSTLEIQRTEQGDSAMYLCASSSGEQLYGYTFGSGTRLTVV.

This clonotype occurred many times. The genes are TRBV5-1 and TRBJ2-3; maybe TRBD1 (6 bases). Germline V gives CDR1 SGHRS, CDR2 YFSETQ. This CDR3 has 15 amino acids. The V and J ends lost 2 bases and 2 bases respectively, with 12 bases between them. The CDR3 bases are TGCGCCAGCAGCTTTGGACAGAGCCCCACAGATACGCAGTATTTT. This sequence encodes CASSFGQSPTDTQYF.

A word on this clonotype: At one boundary the junction diverges from the germline segment, which might be a read error. The chain is built from TRBV4-1 and TRBJ1-2; no firm D call. The CDR3 runs to 14 residues. Germline V gene data show CDR1 as MGHRA and CDR2 as YSYEKL. Here the CDR3 reads CASSQEGALYGHTF. The CDR3 DNA sequence: TGCGCCAGCAGCCAAGAGGGCGCCCTATATGGCCACACCTTC.

V is TRBV20-1 and J is TRBJ2-7; 13 positions match TRBD2. This CDR3 region has 15 residues. Germline V gene sequence: CDR1 DFQATT, CDR2 SNEGSKA (reference sequence). J was trimmed by 1 base and V by 1 base; bases with no gene match: 1. CDR3 sequence reads: CSARGLAGGSYEQYF. Written as DNA, the CDR3 is TGCAGTGCTAGAGGACTAGCGGGGGGTTCCTACGAGCAGTACTTC.

In this sample, this clonotype turned up a few times. V and J are TRBV5-1 and TRBJ2-1; a possible D gene is TRBD1 (6 bases). The germline CDR1 and CDR2 sequences are SGHRS and YFSETQ. There are 11 residues in the CDR3. Trimming removed 3 bases at V and 9 bases at J, with 7 bases between. In nucleotides, the CDR3 is TGCGCCAGCAGCTCGGACAGTGAGCAGTTCTTC. It translates to CASSSDSEQFF.

V gene TRBV13 combines with J gene TRBJ1-6; 10 bases line up with TRBD1. The CDR3 length is 14 residues. Germline loops: CDR1 PRHDT, CDR2 FYEKMQ (reference sequence). The junction had 4 bases not matched to a gene; V was cut back by 5 bases and J by 9 bases. CDR3 sequence (DNA): TGTGCCAGCAGCCCGGGGACAGGGGTTTCACCCCTCCACTTT. This codes for CASSPGTGVSPLHF.

This clonotype was counted only a few times. J is TRBJ2-1 and V is TRBV19; D perhaps matches TRBD1 (5 bases). The germline V gene encodes CDR1 LNHDA and CDR2 SQIVND (reference sequence). There are 14 residues in the CDR3. Trimming took off 5 bases at V and 1 base at J, with 9 bases between the two ends. The CDR3 protein is CASSQDMSYNEQFF. CDR3 coding DNA: TGTGCCAGTAGTCAGGACATGTCCTACAATGAGCAGTTCTTC. The variable domain in full, with the rest retrieved from reference TRBV19 and TRBJ2-1, is DGGITQSPKYLFRKEGQNVTLSCEQNLNHDAMYWYRQDPGQGLRLIYYSQIVNDFQKGDIAEGYSVSREKKESFPLTVTSAQKNPTAFYLCASSQDMSYNEQFFGPGTRLTVL.

The V gene is TRBV4-1, the J gene TRBJ2-7, with TRBD2 matching 9 bases. The CDR3 spans 17 residues. Trimming took 0 bases from V and 2 from J; bases not matched to a gene: 8. Germline lookup yields CDR1 MGHRA and CDR2 YSYEKL. CDR3 amino acids: CASSQDVSGGQPYEQYF. CDR3 coding DNA: TGCGCCAGCAGCCAAGACGTGAGCGGGGGGCAACCCTACGAGCAGTACTTC.

This clonotype showed up many times. The CDR3 reads CASSLVSLVDTQYF. Written as DNA, the CDR3 is TGCGCCAGCAGCTTGGTTAGCCTTGTGGATACGCAGTATTTT. This sequence joins TRBV5-1 and TRBJ2-3; D call uncertain. Germline V lookup: CDR1 SGHRS, CDR2 YFSETQ. The ends were cut back, 0 bases at V and 6 bases at J, with 11 bases in the middle. This CDR3 is built from 14 residues.

This clonotype was detected only a few times. This chain connects TRBV12-3 or TRBV12-4 to TRBJ2-7; D unclear. Trimming shortened V by 2 bases and J by 3 bases, and 11 bases separated the two germline ends. The CDR3 totals 14 residues. The CDR3, as DNA: TGTGCCAGCAGTTTAATGGCGACGGTCTACGAGCAGTACTTC. Its protein product is CASSLMATVYEQYF.

The chain recombines TRBV6-1 with TRBJ2-7; the D is unclear. V was trimmed by 5 bases and J by 8 bases, leaving 19 bases between them. CDR3 length equals 14 residues. Germline V gene sequence: CDR1 MNHNS, CDR2 SASEGT. The CDR3 DNA sequence: TGTGCCAGCAGTCGGGTCCTTGGCCTCTCGAAGCAGTACTTC. Translation gives CASSRVLGLSKQYF.

Only a few counts were recorded for this clonotype. V usage is TRBV12-3 or TRBV12-4 and J usage is TRBJ2-1; TRBD2 matches 9 bases. Losses at the gene ends were 1 base for V and 10 bases for J; bases not matched to a gene: 2. The CDR3 is made up of 13 amino acids. CDR3 in DNA: TGTGCCAGCAGTTTAGTGCGGGGGGGGGAGCAGTTCTTC. This codes for CASSLVRGGEQFF.

The rearrangement uses TRBV7-8 and TRBJ2-5; 7 bases map to TRBD2. CDR1 is SGHVS, CDR2 FQNEAQ, per germline. The CDR3 length is 15 residues. V lost 3 bases, J lost 2 bases, and 6 bases stayed unmatched. DNA of the CDR3: TGTGCCAGCAGCTTTCAGCCGGGACTACAAGAGACCCAGTACTTC. The encoded protein is CASSFQPGLQETQYF.